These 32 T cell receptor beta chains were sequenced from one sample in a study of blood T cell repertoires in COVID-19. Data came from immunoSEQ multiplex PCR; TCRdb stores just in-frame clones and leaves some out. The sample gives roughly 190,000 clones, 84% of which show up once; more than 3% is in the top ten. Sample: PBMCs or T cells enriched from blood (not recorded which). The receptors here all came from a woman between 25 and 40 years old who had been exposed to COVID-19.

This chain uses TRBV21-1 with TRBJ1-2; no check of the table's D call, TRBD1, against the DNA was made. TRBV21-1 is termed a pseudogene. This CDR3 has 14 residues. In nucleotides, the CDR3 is TGTAATAGATTGGAGGAGGACAGGGTACATGGCTACACCTTC. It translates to CNRLEEDRVHGYTF.

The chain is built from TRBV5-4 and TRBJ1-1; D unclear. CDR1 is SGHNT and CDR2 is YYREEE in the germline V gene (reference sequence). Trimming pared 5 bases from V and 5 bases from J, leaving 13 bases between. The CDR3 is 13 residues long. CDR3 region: CASSPFQVTEAFF. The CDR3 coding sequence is TGTGCCAGCAGTCCGTTCCAGGTAACTGAAGCTTTCTTT.

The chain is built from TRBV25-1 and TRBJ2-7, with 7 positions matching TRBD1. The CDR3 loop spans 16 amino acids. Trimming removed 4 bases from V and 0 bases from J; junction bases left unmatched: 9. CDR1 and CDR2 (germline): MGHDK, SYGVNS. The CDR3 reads CASSGHRTGSSYEQYF. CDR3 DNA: TGTGCCAGCAGTGGTCATAGGACAGGCAGCTCCTACGAGCAGTACTTC.

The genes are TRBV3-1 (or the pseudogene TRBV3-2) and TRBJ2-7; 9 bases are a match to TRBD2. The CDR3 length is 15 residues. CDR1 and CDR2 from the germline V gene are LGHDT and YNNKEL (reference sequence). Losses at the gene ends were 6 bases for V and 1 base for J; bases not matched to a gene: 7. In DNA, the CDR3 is TGTGCCAGCAGACTTAGCGGGGGCCCTTCCTACGAGCAGTACTTC. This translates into CASRLSGGPSYEQYF.

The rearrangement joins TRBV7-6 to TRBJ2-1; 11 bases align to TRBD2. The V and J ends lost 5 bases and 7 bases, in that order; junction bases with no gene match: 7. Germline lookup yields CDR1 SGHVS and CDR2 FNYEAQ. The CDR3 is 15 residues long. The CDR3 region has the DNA TGTGCCAGCAGCCGAACTAGCGGGGGTGAGAATGAGCAGTTCTTC. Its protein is CASSRTSGGENEQFF.

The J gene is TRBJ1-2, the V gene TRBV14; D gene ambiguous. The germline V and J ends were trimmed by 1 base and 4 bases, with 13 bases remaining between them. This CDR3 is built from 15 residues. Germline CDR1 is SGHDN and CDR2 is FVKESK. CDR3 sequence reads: CASSQVGAGSYGYTF. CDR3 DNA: TGTGCCAGCAGCCAAGTAGGTGCAGGCTCCTATGGCTACACCTTC.

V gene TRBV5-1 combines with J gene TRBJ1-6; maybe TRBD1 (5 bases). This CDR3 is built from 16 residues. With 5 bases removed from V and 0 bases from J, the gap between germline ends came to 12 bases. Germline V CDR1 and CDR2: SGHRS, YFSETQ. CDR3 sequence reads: CASSQQASSYNSPLHF. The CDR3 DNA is TGCGCCAGCAGTCAACAGGCCAGCTCCTATAATTCACCCCTCCACTTT.

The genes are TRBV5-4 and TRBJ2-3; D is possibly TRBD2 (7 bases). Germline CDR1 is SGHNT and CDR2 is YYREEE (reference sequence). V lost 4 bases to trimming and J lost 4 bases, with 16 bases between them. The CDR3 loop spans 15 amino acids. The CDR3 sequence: CASSGGGEGSDTQYF. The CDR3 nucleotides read TGTGCCAGCAGCGGAGGGGGGGAGGGATCAGATACGCAGTATTTT.

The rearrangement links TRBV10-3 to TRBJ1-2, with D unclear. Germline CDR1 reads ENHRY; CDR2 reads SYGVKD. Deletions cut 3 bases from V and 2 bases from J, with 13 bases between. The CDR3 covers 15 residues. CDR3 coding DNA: TGTGCCATCAGTGATCCCCTAGACCTGAACTATGGCTACACCTTC. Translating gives CAISDPLDLNYGYTF.

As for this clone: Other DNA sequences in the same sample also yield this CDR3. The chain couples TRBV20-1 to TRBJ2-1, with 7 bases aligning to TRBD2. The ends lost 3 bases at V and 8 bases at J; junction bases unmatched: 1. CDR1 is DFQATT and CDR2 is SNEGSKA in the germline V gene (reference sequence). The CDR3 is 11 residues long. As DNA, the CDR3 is TGCAGTGCTAGTCGGGGGGATGAGCAGTTCTTC. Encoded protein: CSASRGDEQFF.

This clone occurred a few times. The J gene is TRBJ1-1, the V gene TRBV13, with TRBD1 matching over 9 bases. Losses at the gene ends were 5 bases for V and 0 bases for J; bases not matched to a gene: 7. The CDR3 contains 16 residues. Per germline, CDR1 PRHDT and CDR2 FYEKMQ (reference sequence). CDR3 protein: CASSREQGALNTEAFF. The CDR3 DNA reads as TGTGCCAGCAGCCGTGAACAGGGGGCCCTGAACACTGAAGCTTTCTTT. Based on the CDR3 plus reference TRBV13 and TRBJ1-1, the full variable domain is AAGVIQSPRHLIKEKRETATLKCYPIPRHDTVYWYQQGPGQDPQFLISFYEKMQSDKGSIPDRFSAQQFSDYHSELNMSSLELGDSALYFCASSREQGALNTEAFFGQGTRLTVV.

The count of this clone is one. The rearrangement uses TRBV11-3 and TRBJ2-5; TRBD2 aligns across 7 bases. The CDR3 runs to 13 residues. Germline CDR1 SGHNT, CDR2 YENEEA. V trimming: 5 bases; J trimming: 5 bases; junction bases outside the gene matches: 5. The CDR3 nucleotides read TGTGCCAGCAGCCCCCGGGGGGACGAGACCCAGTACTTC. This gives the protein CASSPRGDETQYF. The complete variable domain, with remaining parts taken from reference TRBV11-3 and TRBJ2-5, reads EAGVVQSPRYKIIEKKQPVAFWCNPISGHNTLYWYLQNLGQGPELLIRYENEEAVDDSQLPKDRFSAERLKGVDSTLKIQPAELGDSAVYLCASSPRGDETQYFGPGTRLLVL.

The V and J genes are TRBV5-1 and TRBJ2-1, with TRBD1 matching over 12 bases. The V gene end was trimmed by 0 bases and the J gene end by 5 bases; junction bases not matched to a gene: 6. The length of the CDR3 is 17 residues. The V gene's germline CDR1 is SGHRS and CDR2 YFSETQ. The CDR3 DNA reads TGCGCCAGCAGCTTGGGCTGGGGACAGGGGGCAAACAATGAGCAGTTCTTC. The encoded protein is CASSLGWGQGANNEQFF.

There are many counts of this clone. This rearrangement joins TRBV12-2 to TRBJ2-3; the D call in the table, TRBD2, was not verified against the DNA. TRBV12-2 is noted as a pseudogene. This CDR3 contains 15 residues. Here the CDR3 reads CARPRAAGSTDTQYF. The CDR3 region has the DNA TGTGCAAGACCCCGGGCGGCGGGCAGCACAGATACGCAGTATTTT.

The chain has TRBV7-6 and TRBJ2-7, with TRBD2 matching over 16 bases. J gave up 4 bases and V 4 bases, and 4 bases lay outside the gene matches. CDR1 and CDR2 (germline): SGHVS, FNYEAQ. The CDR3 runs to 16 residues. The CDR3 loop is CASSSGLAGGRYEQYF. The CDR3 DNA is TGTGCCAGCAGCTCGGGACTAGCGGGGGGGCGGTACGAGCAGTACTTC.

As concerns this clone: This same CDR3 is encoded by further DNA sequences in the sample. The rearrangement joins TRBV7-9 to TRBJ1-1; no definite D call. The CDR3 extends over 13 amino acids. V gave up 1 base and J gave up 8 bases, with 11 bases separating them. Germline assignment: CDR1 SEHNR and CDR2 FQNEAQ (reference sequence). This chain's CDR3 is CASSLGAGTEAFF. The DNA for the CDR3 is TGTGCCAGCAGCTTAGGTGCAGGAACCGAAGCTTTCTTT.

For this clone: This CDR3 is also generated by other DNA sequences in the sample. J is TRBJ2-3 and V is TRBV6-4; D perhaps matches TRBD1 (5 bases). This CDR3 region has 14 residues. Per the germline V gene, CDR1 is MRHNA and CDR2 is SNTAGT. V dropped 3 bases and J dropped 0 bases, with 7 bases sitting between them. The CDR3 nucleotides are TGTGCCAGCAGTGAGGCAGGGAGCACAGATACGCAGTATTTT. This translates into CASSEAGSTDTQYF.

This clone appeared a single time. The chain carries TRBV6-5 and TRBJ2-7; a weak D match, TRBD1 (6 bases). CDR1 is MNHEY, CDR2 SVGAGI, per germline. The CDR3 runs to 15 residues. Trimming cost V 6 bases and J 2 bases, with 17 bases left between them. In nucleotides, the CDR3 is TGTGCCAGCAGAAAGGGCTCAGGGGCAACCTACGAGCAGTACTTC. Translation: CASRKGSGATYEQYF.

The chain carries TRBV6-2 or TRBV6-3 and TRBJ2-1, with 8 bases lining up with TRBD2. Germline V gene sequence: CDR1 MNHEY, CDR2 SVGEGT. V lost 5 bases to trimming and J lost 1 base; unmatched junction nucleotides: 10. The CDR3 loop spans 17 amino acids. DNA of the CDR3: TGTGCCAGCAGTCCCCTCGCGGGGGGTGGGTCCTACAATGAGCAGTTCTTC. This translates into CASSPLAGGGSYNEQFF.

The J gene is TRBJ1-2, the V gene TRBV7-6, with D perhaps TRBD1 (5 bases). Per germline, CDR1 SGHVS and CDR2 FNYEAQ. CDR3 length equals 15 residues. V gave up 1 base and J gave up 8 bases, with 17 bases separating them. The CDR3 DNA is TGTGCCAGCAGCTTAGAACCCCAGGGAGCGGGGGGCTACACCTTC. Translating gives CASSLEPQGAGGYTF.

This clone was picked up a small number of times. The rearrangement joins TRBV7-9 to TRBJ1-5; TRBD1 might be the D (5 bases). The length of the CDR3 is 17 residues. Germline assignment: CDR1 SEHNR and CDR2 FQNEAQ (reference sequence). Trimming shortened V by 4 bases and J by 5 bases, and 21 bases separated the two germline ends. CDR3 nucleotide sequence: TGTGCCAGCAGCTCTGCGACAGAACCCAAAGGGGATCAGCCCCAGCATTTT. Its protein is CASSSATEPKGDQPQHF. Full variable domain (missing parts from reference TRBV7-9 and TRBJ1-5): DTGVSQNPRHKITKRGQNVTFRCDPISEHNRLYWYRQTLGQGPEFLTYFQNEAQLEKSRLLSDRFSAERPKGSFSTLEIQRTEQGDSAMYLCASSSATEPKGDQPQHFGDGTRLSIL.

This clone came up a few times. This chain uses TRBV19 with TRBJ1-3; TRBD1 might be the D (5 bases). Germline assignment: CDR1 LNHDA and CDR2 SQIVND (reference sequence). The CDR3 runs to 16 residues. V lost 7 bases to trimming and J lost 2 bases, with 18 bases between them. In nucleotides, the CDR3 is TGTGCCAGTACCCCGTCGGGGGGTCTTACTGGAAACACCATATATTTT. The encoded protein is CASTPSGGLTGNTIYF.

This chain's CDR3 is CASSYGESNSPLHF. In DNA form, the CDR3 reads TGTGCCAGCAGTTACGGGGAGAGTAATTCACCCCTCCACTTT. This sequence joins TRBV6-2 or TRBV6-3 and TRBJ1-6; no clear D gene. Trimming took 2 bases from V and 6 from J, leaving 8 bases between them. Germline values: CDR1 MNHEY, CDR2 SVGEGT. This CDR3 region has 14 residues.

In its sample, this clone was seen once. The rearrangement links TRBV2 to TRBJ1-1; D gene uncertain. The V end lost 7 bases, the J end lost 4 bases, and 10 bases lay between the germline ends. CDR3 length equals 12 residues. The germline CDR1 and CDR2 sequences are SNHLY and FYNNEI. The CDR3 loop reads CASKEMGTEAFF. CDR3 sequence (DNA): TGTGCCAGCAAGGAGATGGGCACTGAAGCTTTCTTT.

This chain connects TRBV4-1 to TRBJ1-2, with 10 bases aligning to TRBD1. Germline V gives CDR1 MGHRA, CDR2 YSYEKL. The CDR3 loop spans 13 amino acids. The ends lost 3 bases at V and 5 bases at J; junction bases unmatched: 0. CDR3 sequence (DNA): TGCGCCAGCAGCCAGGGACAGGGGTATGGCTACACCTTC. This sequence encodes CASSQGQGYGYTF.

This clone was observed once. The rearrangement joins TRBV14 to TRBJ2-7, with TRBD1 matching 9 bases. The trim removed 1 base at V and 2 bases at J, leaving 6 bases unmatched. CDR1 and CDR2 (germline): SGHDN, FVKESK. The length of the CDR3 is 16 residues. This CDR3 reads CASSQGPGTGPYEQYF. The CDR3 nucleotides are TGTGCCAGCAGCCAAGGACCCGGGACAGGGCCCTACGAGCAGTACTTC.

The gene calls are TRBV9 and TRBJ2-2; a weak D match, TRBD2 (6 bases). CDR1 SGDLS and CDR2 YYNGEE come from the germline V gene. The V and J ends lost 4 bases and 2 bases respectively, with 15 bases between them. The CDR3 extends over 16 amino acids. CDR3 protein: CASSLKSGFNTGELFF. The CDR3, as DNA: TGTGCCAGCAGCCTTAAAAGCGGGTTTAACACCGGGGAGCTGTTTTTT.

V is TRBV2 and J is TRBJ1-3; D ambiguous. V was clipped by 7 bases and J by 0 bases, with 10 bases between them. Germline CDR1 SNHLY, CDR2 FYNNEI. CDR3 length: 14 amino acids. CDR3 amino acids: CASNEASSGNTIYF. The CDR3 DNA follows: TGTGCCAGCAACGAGGCGAGCTCTGGAAACACCATATATTTT.

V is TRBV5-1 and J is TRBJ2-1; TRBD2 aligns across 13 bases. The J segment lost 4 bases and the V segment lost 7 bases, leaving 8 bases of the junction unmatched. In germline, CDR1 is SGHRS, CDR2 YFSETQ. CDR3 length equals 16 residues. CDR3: CASLPGTSGIYNEQFF. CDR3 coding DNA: TGCGCCAGCCTCCCCGGGACTAGCGGGATTTACAATGAGCAGTTCTTC. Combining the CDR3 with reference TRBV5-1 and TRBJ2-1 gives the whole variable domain KAGVTQTPRYLIKTRGQQVTLSCSPISGHRSVSWYQQTPGQGLQFLFEYFSETQRNKGNFPGRFSGRQFSNSRSEMNVSTLELGDSALYLCASLPGTSGIYNEQFFGPGTRLTVL.

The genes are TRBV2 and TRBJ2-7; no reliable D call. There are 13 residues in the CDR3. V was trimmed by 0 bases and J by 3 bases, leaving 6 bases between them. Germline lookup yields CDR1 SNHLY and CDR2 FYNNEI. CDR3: CASSEAYGYEQYF. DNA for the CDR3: TGTGCCAGCAGTGAAGCTTACGGCTACGAGCAGTACTTC.

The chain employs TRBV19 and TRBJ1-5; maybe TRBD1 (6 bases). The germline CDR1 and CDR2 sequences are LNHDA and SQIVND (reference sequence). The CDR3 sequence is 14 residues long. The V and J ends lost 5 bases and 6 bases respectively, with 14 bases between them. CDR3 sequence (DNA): TGTGCCAGTAGTGCTCCGGGACAACCTCAGCCCCAGCATTTT. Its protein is CASSAPGQPQPQHF.

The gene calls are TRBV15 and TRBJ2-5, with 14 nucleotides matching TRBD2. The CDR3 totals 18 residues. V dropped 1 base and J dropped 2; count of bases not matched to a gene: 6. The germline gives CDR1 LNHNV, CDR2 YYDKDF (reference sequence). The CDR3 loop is CATSRGTSGGSTQETQYF. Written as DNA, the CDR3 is TGTGCCACCAGCAGAGGGACTAGCGGGGGGTCAACTCAAGAGACCCAGTACTTC. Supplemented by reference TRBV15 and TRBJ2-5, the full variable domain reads DAMVIQNPRYQVTQFGKPVTLSCSQTLNHNVMYWYQQKSSQAPKLLFHYYDKDFNNEADTPDNFQSRRPNTSFCFLDIRSPGLGDTAMYLCATSRGTSGGSTQETQYFGPGTRLLVL.